The 17 T cell receptor beta chains below all came from one sample that was sequenced in a study of cytomegalovirus exposure and HLA in healthy donors. Primers for the PCR totalled 60 Vbeta and 13 Jbeta. Assay: immunoSEQ multiplex PCR; the TCRdb copy retains only in-frame clones and omits some. In the table there are over 150,000 clones, approximately 80% of which are singletons. The sequenced material came from PBMCs. Source of these receptors: a woman aged 25-40 years in good health and CMV-seropositive.

The J gene is TRBJ1-6, the V gene TRBV18; 11 bases are shared with TRBD1. The CDR3 is 15 residues long. The V segment lost 0 bases and the J segment 10 bases; nucleotides outside the gene matches: 2. Germline values: CDR1 KGHSH, CDR2 LQKENI. CDR3 in DNA: TGTGCCAGCTCACCACCCAGGACAGGGGGCTCACCCCTCCACTTT. This codes for CASSPPRTGGSPLHF.

V and J are TRBV7-9 and TRBJ2-7; possible D gene TRBD1, 6 bases. Trimming shortened V by 5 bases and J by 7 bases, and 18 bases separated the two germline ends. Germline V gives CDR1 SEHNR, CDR2 FQNEAQ (reference sequence). The CDR3 runs to 14 residues. DNA of the CDR3: TGTGCCAGCAGCCCCCCGACAGGTTCGGTAGAGCAGTACTTC. It is translated as CASSPPTGSVEQYF. Filled out from reference TRBV7-9 and TRBJ2-7, the complete variable domain reads DTGVSQNPRHKITKRGQNVTFRCDPISEHNRLYWYRQTLGQGPEFLTYFQNEAQLEKSRLLSDRFSAERPKGSFSTLEIQRTEQGDSAMYLCASSPPTGSVEQYFGPGTRLTVT.

V gene TRBV7-3 combines with J gene TRBJ2-7; 10 nucleotides align to TRBD1. V lost 5 bases to trimming and J lost 2 bases; unmatched junction nucleotides: 6. The CDR3 sequence is 15 residues long. Per germline, CDR1 SGHTA and CDR2 FQGTGA. The CDR3 DNA reads TGTGCCAGCAGCCCCGAGGGACAGGGGACCTACGAGCAGTACTTC. Amino acids: CASSPEGQGTYEQYF.

V and J are TRBV4-2 and TRBJ1-1; 8 nucleotides align to TRBD1. CDR3 length: 14 amino acids. Germline V lookup: CDR1 LGHNA, CDR2 YNFKEQ. V lost 3 bases, J lost 4 bases, and 4 bases stayed unmatched. The CDR3 DNA reads TGTGCCAGCAGCCACGCCGACAGGGGCACTGAAGCTTTCTTT. It yields the protein CASSHADRGTEAFF.

This clone was found a few times. The chain recombines TRBV19 with TRBJ1-6; D uncertain. Trimming took off 8 bases at V and 10 bases at J, with 6 bases between the two ends. CDR1 is LNHDA, CDR2 SQIVND, per germline (reference sequence). The CDR3 has 10 amino acids. The CDR3 nucleotides read TGTGCCAGTGGAGGGTCACCCCTCCACTTT. This gives the protein CASGGSPLHF.

The J gene is TRBJ1-1, the V gene TRBV2; TRBD1 aligns across 7 bases. This CDR3 contains 13 residues. Germline values: CDR1 SNHLY, CDR2 FYNNEI. V shed 7 bases, J shed 1 base, and the junction held 3 bases outside the gene matches. CDR3 protein: CASTDRPNTEAFF. The DNA for the CDR3 is TGTGCCAGCACGGACAGGCCGAACACTGAAGCTTTCTTT.

Remarks on this clone: Other nucleotide sequences in the sample specify the same CDR3. The chain links TRBV5-5 to TRBJ1-2; D is unresolved. Trimming removed 1 base at V and 2 bases at J, with 6 bases between. The CDR3 covers 13 residues. Germline V gene sequence: CDR1 SGHKS, CDR2 YYEKEE (reference sequence). This chain's CDR3 is CASSLSGNYGYTF. The CDR3 DNA reads TGTGCCAGCAGCTTGTCAGGAAACTATGGCTACACCTTC. Full variable domain (outside the CDR3, taken from reference TRBV5-5 and TRBJ1-2): DAGVTQSPTHLIKTRGQQVTLRCSPISGHKSVSWYQQVLGQGPQFIFQYYEKEERGRGNFPDRFSARQFPNYSSELNVNALLLGDSALYLCASSLSGNYGYTFGSGTRLTVV.

The J gene is TRBJ2-5, the V gene TRBV4-1; tentatively, D is TRBD2 (5 bases). The V gene lost 0 bases and the J gene lost 5 bases, with 13 bases spanning the gap. This CDR3 has 15 amino acids. The germline V gene has CDR1 MGHRA and CDR2 YSYEKL. CDR3: CASSQDRGLGETQYF. In DNA, the CDR3 is TGCGCCAGCAGCCAAGACCGGGGTCTTGGGGAGACCCAGTACTTC.

The CDR3 region is CASHGPTRPGANVLTF. The CDR3 coding sequence is TGTGCCAGCCACGGTCCTACCAGGCCTGGGGCCAACGTCCTGACTTTC. This rearrangement joins TRBV7-9 to TRBJ2-6, with D unresolved. Trimming stripped 8 bases from V and 2 bases from J, with 16 bases between. The CDR3 extends over 16 amino acids. The germline V gene has CDR1 SEHNR and CDR2 FQNEAQ (reference sequence). Together with reference TRBV7-9 and TRBJ2-6, the CDR3 gives the full variable domain: DTGVSQNPRHKITKRGQNVTFRCDPISEHNRLYWYRQTLGQGPEFLTYFQNEAQLEKSRLLSDRFSAERPKGSFSTLEIQRTEQGDSAMYLCASHGPTRPGANVLTFGAGSRLTVL.

This clone was detected once. V is TRBV14 and J is TRBJ1-2; perhaps TRBD1 as D (6 bases). The CDR3 has 16 residues. Germline V gene sequence: CDR1 SGHDN, CDR2 FVKESK. V lost 4 bases and J lost 3, with 18 bases in between. The CDR3 nucleotides are TGTGCCAGCAGCCGTACACTCAGGGGCCGCGACTATGGCTACACCTTC. Residues: CASSRTLRGRDYGYTF.

The count of this clone is one. This chain uses TRBV2 with TRBJ1-3, with TRBD1 as a possible D gene (6 bases). The CDR3 sequence is 14 residues long. From germline, CDR1 is SNHLY and CDR2 FYNNEI. V lost 7 bases, J lost 3 bases, and 13 bases lay in between. CDR3 in amino acids: CASKGGAFGNTIYF. CDR3 coding DNA: TGTGCCAGCAAAGGGGGGGCCTTTGGAAACACCATATATTTT. The whole variable domain, remainder taken from reference TRBV2 and TRBJ1-3, is EPEVTQTPSHQVTQMGQEVILRCVPISNHLYFYWYRQILGQKVEFLVSFYNNEISEKSEIFDDQFSVERPDGSNFTLKIRSTKLEDSAMYFCASKGGAFGNTIYFGEGSWLTVV.

This chain uses TRBV29-1 with TRBJ1-2; unclear D gene. Trimming left V 3 bases short and J 5 bases short, with 13 bases between. Germline CDR1 reads SQVTM; CDR2 reads ANQGSEA. The CDR3 is 13 amino acids. CDR3 sequence: CSVDPIGAYGYTF. CDR3 nucleotide sequence: TGCAGCGTTGACCCGATCGGAGCGTATGGCTACACCTTC. The whole variable domain, remainder taken from reference TRBV29-1 and TRBJ1-2, is SAVISQKPSRDICQRGTSLTIQCQVDSQVTMMFWYRQQPGQSLTLIATANQGSEATYESGFVIDKFPISRPNLTFSTLTVSNMSPEDSSIYLCSVDPIGAYGYTFGSGTRLTVV.

The chain carries TRBV7-9 and TRBJ2-2; 8 nucleotides align to TRBD1. From germline, CDR1 is SEHNR and CDR2 FQNEAQ (reference sequence). This CDR3 contains 17 residues. The V segment lost 5 bases and the J segment 2 bases; nucleotides outside the gene matches: 10. The CDR3 region has the DNA TGTGCCAGCAGCGCACGACCCGGGACAGGAAACACCGGGGAGCTGTTTTTT. Translated, it gives CASSARPGTGNTGELFF.

V gene TRBV9 combines with J gene TRBJ1-1; a possible D gene is TRBD1 (6 bases). Germline CDR1 is SGDLS and CDR2 is YYNGEE. V lost 0 bases and J lost 3, with 12 bases in between. This CDR3 region has 15 residues. CDR3: CASSVGDMTDTEAFF. The CDR3 DNA reads as TGTGCCAGCAGCGTAGGGGACATGACGGACACTGAAGCTTTCTTT.

CDR3 DNA sequence: TGTGCCAGCAGCTTCCGCTCCTATAATTCACCCCTCCACTTT. Translating gives CASSFRSYNSPLHF. This chain connects TRBV7-8 to TRBJ1-6, with D hard to call. Trimming shortened V by 3 bases and J by 0 bases, and 3 bases separated the two germline ends. Germline CDR1 is SGHVS and CDR2 is FQNEAQ. There are 14 residues in the CDR3.

V is TRBV7-3 and J is TRBJ2-5; the D gene is possibly TRBD1 (5 bases). Germline loops: CDR1 SGHTA, CDR2 FQGTGA. Trimming took off 3 bases at V and 2 bases at J, with 7 bases between the two ends. The length of the CDR3 is 13 residues. The CDR3 spells CASSLTVQETQYF. For the CDR3, the DNA is TGTGCCAGCAGCTTGACAGTACAAGAGACCCAGTACTTC.

This rearrangement joins TRBV6-1 to TRBJ1-6; D remains ambiguous. Per the germline V gene, CDR1 is MNHNS and CDR2 is SASEGT. Trimming took 6 bases from V and 6 from J, leaving 6 bases between them. The CDR3 covers 12 residues. The CDR3 sequence: CASSTSNSPLHF. CDR3 in DNA: TGTGCCAGCAGCACAAGTAATTCACCCCTCCACTTT.